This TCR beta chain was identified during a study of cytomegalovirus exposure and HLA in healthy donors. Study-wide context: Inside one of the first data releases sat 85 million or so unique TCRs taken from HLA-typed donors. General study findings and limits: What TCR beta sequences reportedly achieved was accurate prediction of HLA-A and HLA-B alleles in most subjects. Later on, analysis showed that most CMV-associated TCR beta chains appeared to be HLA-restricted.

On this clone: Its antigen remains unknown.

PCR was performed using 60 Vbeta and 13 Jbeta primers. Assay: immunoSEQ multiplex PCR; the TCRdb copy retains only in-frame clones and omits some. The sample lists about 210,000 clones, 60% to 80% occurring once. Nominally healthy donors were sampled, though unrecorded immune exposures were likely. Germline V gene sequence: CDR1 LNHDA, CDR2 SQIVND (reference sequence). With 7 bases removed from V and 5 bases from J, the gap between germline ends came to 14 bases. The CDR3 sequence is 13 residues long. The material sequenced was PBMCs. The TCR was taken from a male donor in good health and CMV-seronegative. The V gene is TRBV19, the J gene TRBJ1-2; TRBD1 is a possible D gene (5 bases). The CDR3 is CASTPQGGYGYTF. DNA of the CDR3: TGTGCCAGTACCCCCCAGGGAGGGTATGGCTACACCTTC.